These T cell receptor beta chains were read from a single sample in a study of T-cell memory formation after mild COVID-19. TCRdb recomputed calls from the 5' RACE reads with MiXCR, one row per CDR3 protein. The data hold 150,000 or so distinct CDR3 sequences, with approximately 10% observed a single time. The sequencing sample was made of PBMCs or a T cell subset sorted from them (not recorded which). These receptors came from a man between 18 and 35 years old who had mild COVID-19 (a few samples of this study predate the infection). Cell type and time point are not known. Each CDR3 is given with its conserved first and last residue. A D gene is named only where the DNA matches it firmly. The size entry is marked missing in some rows and otherwise reads once, few, many or a size class.

J gene,clone size,D gene,V gene,CDR3 protein,CDR3 DNA
TRBJ1-1,many,.,TRBV4-1,CASSPRALNTEAFF,TGCGCCAGCAGCCCTAGAGCTTTGAACACTGAAGCTTTCTTT
TRBJ2-3,few,TRBD1,TRBV5-6,CASSLTGWSTDTQYF,TGTGCCAGCAGCCTGACAGGGTGGAGTACAGATACGCAGTATTTT
TRBJ1-4,few,TRBD1,TRBV7-2,CASSSRTGSSEKLFF,TGTGCCAGCAGCTCCCGGACAGGGTCGAGTGAAAAACTGTTTTTT
TRBJ2-5,few,.,TRBV5-1,CASSATSGFGETQYF,TGCGCCAGCAGCGCGACGTCAGGGTTCGGAGAGACCCAGTACTTC
TRBJ2-6,.,.,TRBV7-2,CASSSDHSGANVLTF,TGTGCCAGCAGCTCAGACCACTCTGGGGCCAACGTCCTGACTTTC
TRBJ1-2,few,.,TRBV28,CASTVTPANYGYTF,TGTGCCAGCACTGTGACACCAGCTAACTATGGCTACACCTTC
TRBJ2-3,few,TRBD2,TRBV5-1,CASSHGTSGGSTDTQYF,TGCGCCAGCAGCCACGGGACTAGCGGGGGGAGCACAGATACGCAGTATTTT
TRBJ2-5,.,TRBD2,TRBV7-2,CASSLGRSSGGQETQYF,TGTGCCAGCAGCTTAGGACGGTCTAGCGGGGGCCAAGAGACCCAGTACTTC
TRBJ2-3,.,TRBD2,TRBV10-2,CASGGLAGADTQYF,TGCGCCAGCGGGGGACTAGCGGGCGCAGATACGCAGTATTTT
TRBJ2-2,many,.,TRBV7-2,CASSLAGGTGELFF,TGTGCCAGCAGCTTAGCAGGGGGGACCGGGGAGCTGTTTTTT
TRBJ2-1,few,TRBD2,TRBV7-3,CASSLGLASSYNEQFF,TGTGCCAGCAGCCTCGGACTAGCGAGCTCCTACAATGAGCAGTTCTTC
TRBJ1-1,.,.,TRBV12-3/TRBV12-4,CASSLALGPEAFF,TGTGCCAGCAGTTTAGCGCTAGGACCTGAAGCTTTCTTT
TRBJ2-5,.,TRBD1,TRBV18,CASSPRDRGETQYF,TGTGCCAGCTCACCAAGGGACAGGGGAGAGACCCAGTACTTC
TRBJ2-1,.,.,TRBV24-1,CATDGGRNEQFF,TGTGCCACCGACGGAGGTCGCAATGAGCAGTTCTTC
TRBJ2-1,.,.,TRBV7-2,CASTRGSSDEQFF,TGTGCCAGCACGCGGGGTTCGAGCGATGAGCAGTTCTTC
TRBJ2-5,few,.,TRBV7-2,CASSMIKETQYF,TGTGCCAGCAGCATGATAAAGGAGACCCAGTACTTC
TRBJ2-3,.,.,TRBV7-3,CASSSVGADTQYF,TGTGCCAGCAGCTCGGTAGGGGCAGATACGCAGTATTTT
TRBJ2-4,few,.,TRBV6-6,CASSYRESFKNIQYF,TGTGCCAGCAGTTACCGCGAAAGTTTCAAAAACATTCAGTACTTC
TRBJ2-5,many,.,TRBV5-1,CASSRGLAEETQYF,TGCGCCAGCAGCCGGGGCTTGGCTGAAGAGACCCAGTACTTC
TRBJ1-2,many,TRBD1,TRBV9,CASSVTGYPVYGYTF,TGTGCCAGCAGCGTGACAGGGTACCCCGTCTATGGCTACACCTTC
TRBJ1-1,.,.,TRBV10-2,CASSESRAATEAFF,TGCGCCAGCAGTGAGTCGAGGGCTGCCACTGAAGCTTTCTTT
TRBJ1-4,.,.,TRBV7-8,CASSLRSGAALFF,TGTGCCAGCAGCTTACGGTCTGGGGCGGCACTGTTTTTT
TRBJ2-5,.,.,TRBV4-3,CASSQLIQETQYF,TGCGCCAGCAGCCAGCTTATCCAAGAGACCCAGTACTTC
TRBJ1-2,few,.,TRBV12-3/TRBV12-4,CASSLSGDRGYTF,TGTGCCAGCAGTTTATCCGGGGATAGAGGCTACACCTTC
TRBJ2-3,.,.,TRBV12-3/TRBV12-4,CASSFITGGSVDTQYF,TGTGCCAGCAGTTTTATAACGGGGGGCTCGGTAGATACGCAGTATTTT
TRBJ2-6,.,.,TRBV12-3/TRBV12-4,CASSFGEARSGANVLTF,TGTGCCAGCAGTTTTGGGGAGGCCCGCTCTGGGGCCAACGTCCTGACTTTC
TRBJ2-3,many,.,TRBV9,CASSVRASQLNTQYF,TGTGCCAGCAGCGTTCGGGCCTCTCAGCTAAATACGCAGTATTTT
TRBJ1-2,.,.,TRBV4-3,CASSQDGGRFSNYGYTF,TGCGCCAGCAGCCAAGATGGCGGACGATTCAGTAACTATGGCTACACCTTC
TRBJ1-1,few,.,TRBV27,CASSPQGGTEAFF,TGTGCCAGCAGCCCACAGGGCGGCACTGAAGCTTTCTTT
TRBJ2-3,.,TRBD2,TRBV7-2,CASSFLADKDTQYF,TGTGCCAGCAGCTTCCTAGCGGACAAAGATACGCAGTATTTT
TRBJ2-3,.,TRBD1,TRBV25-1,CASSGSTGGLDTQYF,TGTGCCAGCAGTGGTTCGACAGGGGGCCTCGATACGCAGTATTTT
TRBJ1-6,.,.,TRBV7-9,CASSSSLDRSSYNSPLHF,TGTGCCAGCAGCTCTTCCCTGGACCGCAGCTCCTATAATTCACCCCTCCACTTT
TRBJ1-2,.,TRBD1,TRBV4-1,CASSQALRDRRPGVYGYTF,TGCGCCAGCAGCCAAGCGTTGCGGGACAGGCGACCCGGGGTCTATGGCTACACCTTC
TRBJ2-5,.,.,TRBV18,CASSPGMETQYF,TGTGCCAGCTCACCCGGGATGGAGACCCAGTACTTC
TRBJ1-1,many,.,TRBV27,CASSRGGGNTEAFF,TGTGCCAGCAGTAGGGGCGGGGGAAACACTGAAGCTTTCTTT
TRBJ2-3,few,.,TRBV7-3,CASSFGQPTDTQYF,TGTGCCAGCAGCTTTGGACAGCCCACAGATACGCAGTATTTT
TRBJ2-2,few,TRBD1,TRBV5-6,CASSPPVWTGDTGELFF,TGTGCCAGCAGCCCCCCGGTGTGGACAGGGGACACCGGGGAGCTGTTTTTT
TRBJ2-7,.,.,TRBV5-4,CASSLPGAYEQYF,TGTGCCAGCAGCTTGCCGGGGGCCTACGAGCAGTACTTC
TRBJ2-7,.,.,TRBV12-3/TRBV12-4,CASSWDGVTYF,TGTGCCAGCAGTTGGGACGGGGTAACGTACTTC
TRBJ1-2,.,.,TRBV29-1,CSVESGGGGYTF,TGCAGCGTTGAAAGCGGGGGCGGTGGCTACACCTTC
TRBJ2-5,.,.,TRBV28,CASTHGGGLQETQYF,TGTGCCAGCACTCACGGGGGAGGCTTGCAAGAGACCCAGTACTTC
TRBJ1-2,.,.,TRBV20-1,CSARDRILIYGYTF,TGCAGTGCTAGAGATAGAATTCTTATCTATGGCTACACCTTC
TRBJ1-2,.,.,TRBV28,CASTLDTRGSYGYTF,TGTGCCAGCACCCTCGACACTAGGGGGTCCTATGGCTACACCTTC
TRBJ2-5,.,TRBD1,TRBV4-1,CASSQDFGTGVKTQYF,TGCGCCAGCAGCCAAGATTTCGGGACAGGGGTAAAGACCCAGTACTTC
TRBJ2-7,.,.,TRBV14,CASSPGLYEQYF,TGTGCCAGCAGCCCAGGACTCTACGAGCAGTACTTC
TRBJ2-1,.,TRBD2,TRBV4-3,CASSDGGLAGYNEQFF,TGCGCCAGCAGCGATGGGGGACTAGCGGGGTACAATGAGCAGTTCTTC
TRBJ1-2,few,.,TRBV5-1,CASSLDLGYGYTF,TGCGCCAGCAGCTTGGACCTCGGCTATGGCTACACCTTC
TRBJ2-1,few,.,TRBV12-3/TRBV12-4,CASTLRRAVEQFF,TGTGCCAGCACCCTTAGGAGGGCGGTTGAGCAGTTCTTC
TRBJ2-2,.,.,TRBV9,CASSPERGYTGELFF,TGTGCCAGCAGCCCCGAGAGAGGTTACACCGGGGAGCTGTTTTTT